The clone carrying this TCR beta chain was counted many times. The antigen is not known. TCR beta CDR3 regions were amplified from RNA transcripts. TCR CDR3 underwent first-round RT-PCR with the HTBI primer set. TCRdb analysed the multiplex PCR reads with MiXCR anew, one entry per CDR3 protein. The sample yields roughly 110,000 distinct CDR3 sequences, 15% to 20% seen once. Germline CDR1 KGHDR, CDR2 SFDVKD. The CDR3 extends over 16 amino acids. The ends lost 2 bases at V and 2 bases at J; junction bases unmatched: 4. The hyperthyroidism was newly diagnosed and had lasted under 2 months; the patients were aged 18 to 65. This entry comes from a study of T cells in Graves' hyperthyroidism and ophthalmopathy. Study-wide points: The majority of expanded thyroid clonotypes above 0.001 also appeared in blood.

The TCR was taken from a woman in her fifties or sixties with Graves' hyperthyroidism. The specimen sequenced was blood. The chain links TRBV24-1 to TRBJ2-1, with TRBD2 identical over 8 bases. In nucleotides, the CDR3 is TGTGCCACCAGTGATTCGGGGGGGCCGACCTACAATGAGCAGTTCTTC. Translation: CATSDSGGPTYNEQFF.